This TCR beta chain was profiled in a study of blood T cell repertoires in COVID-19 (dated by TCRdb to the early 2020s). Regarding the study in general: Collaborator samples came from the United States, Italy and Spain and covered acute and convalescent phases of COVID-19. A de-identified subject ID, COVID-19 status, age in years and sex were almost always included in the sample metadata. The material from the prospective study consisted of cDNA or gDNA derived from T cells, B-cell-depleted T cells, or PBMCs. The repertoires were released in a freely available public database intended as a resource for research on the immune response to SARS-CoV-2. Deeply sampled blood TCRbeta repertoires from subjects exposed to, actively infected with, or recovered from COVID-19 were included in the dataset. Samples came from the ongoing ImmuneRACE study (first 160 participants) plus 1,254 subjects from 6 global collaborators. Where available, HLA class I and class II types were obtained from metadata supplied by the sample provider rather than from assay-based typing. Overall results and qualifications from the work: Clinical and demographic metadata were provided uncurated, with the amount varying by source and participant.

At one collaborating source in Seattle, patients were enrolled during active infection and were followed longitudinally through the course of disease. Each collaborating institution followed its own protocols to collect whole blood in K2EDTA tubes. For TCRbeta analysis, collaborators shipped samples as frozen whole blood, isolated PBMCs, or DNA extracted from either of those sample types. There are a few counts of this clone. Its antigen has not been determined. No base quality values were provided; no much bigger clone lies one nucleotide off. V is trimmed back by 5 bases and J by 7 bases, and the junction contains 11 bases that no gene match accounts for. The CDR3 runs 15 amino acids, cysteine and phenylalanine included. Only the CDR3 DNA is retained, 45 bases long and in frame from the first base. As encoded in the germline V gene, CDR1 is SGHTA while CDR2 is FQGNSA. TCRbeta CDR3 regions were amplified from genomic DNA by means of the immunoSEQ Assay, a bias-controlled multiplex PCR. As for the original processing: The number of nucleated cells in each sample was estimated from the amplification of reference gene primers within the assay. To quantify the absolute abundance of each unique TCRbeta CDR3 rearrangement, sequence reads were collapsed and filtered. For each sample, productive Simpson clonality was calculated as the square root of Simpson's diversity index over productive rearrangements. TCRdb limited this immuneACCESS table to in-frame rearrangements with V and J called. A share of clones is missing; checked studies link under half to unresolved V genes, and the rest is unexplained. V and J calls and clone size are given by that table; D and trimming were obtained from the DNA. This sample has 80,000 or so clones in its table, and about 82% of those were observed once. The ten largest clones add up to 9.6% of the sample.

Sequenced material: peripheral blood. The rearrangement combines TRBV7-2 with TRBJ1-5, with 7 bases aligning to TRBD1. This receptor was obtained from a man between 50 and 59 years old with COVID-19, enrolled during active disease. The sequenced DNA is TGTGCCAGCAGCCCACGCACAGGGGCTGGGCAGCCCCAGCATTTT. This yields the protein CASSPRTGAGQPQHF.